One and the same sample provided the 3 T cell receptor beta chains below, sequenced in a study of T cell repertoires in cytomegalovirus infection. TCRdb recomputed calls from the reads with MiXCR, one row per CDR3 protein. The sample includes more than 150,000 distinct CDR3 sequences, less than 25% of them seen just once. What was sequenced was PBMCs. The receptor set was obtained from a human donor in good health (CMV status not recorded). Some clones in this sample may be carry-over from other donors' samples.

This clonotype has just a few counts. V is TRBV5-6 and J is TRBJ1-6, with TRBD1 matching over 8 bases. Per germline, CDR1 SGHDT and CDR2 YYEEEE. V lost 4 bases to trimming and J lost 0 bases; unmatched junction nucleotides: 6. The CDR3 has 17 residues. CDR3 sequence: CASSPGQAGSYNSPLHF. CDR3 coding DNA: TGTGCCAGCAGCCCGGGACAGGCGGGCTCCTATAATTCACCCCTCCACTTT.

This clonotype appeared many times. This chain uses TRBV7-2 with TRBJ2-7; weak D call: TRBD2 (6 bases). Trimming shortened V by 1 base and J by 2 bases, and 15 bases separated the two germline ends. The CDR3 sequence is 16 residues long. Germline V gives CDR1 SGHTA, CDR2 FQGNSA. CDR3 region: CASSLGTSGAPYEQYF. The CDR3 DNA is TGTGCCAGCAGCTTAGGGACCTCGGGAGCGCCCTACGAGCAGTACTTC.

This clonotype was recorded at least ten times. J is TRBJ2-5 and V is TRBV7-2; 9 bases fit TRBD2. J was trimmed by 4 bases and V by 5 bases; bases with no gene match: 2. The CDR3 extends over 13 amino acids. Germline assignment: CDR1 SGHTA and CDR2 FQGNSA. The CDR3 nucleotides read TGTGCCAGCAGCCCGCGGGGGGGAGAGACCCAGTACTTC. The encoded protein is CASSPRGGETQYF.